This is a list of T cell receptor beta chains from one sample in a study of cytomegalovirus exposure and HLA in healthy donors. Measured with immunoSEQ multiplex PCR; TCRdb has only the in-frame clones, and not every one. The data contain some 180,000 clones, 76% of them singletons. Sample: PBMCs. The receptor set was obtained from a woman in her twenties or thirties in good health and CMV-seropositive. CDR3s include the opening cysteine and the closing phenylalanine or tryptophan. Clone size is given for some rows only: seen once, a few or many times, or a class if the clone is expanded.

V gene: TRBV10-3; clone size: few; CDR3 protein: CAITSGFSSPLHF
V gene: TRBV28; clone size: NA; CDR3 protein: CASSRDRRTDTQYF
V gene: TRBV4-3; clone size: NA; CDR3 protein: CASSQSPRDRGDTIYF
V gene: TRBV6-5; clone size: NA; CDR3 protein: CASSLIYEQYF
V gene: TRBV18; clone size: NA; CDR3 protein: CASSPSQGDGYTF
V gene: TRBV20-1; clone size: few; CDR3 protein: CSALTAGGPFF
V gene: TRBV29-1; clone size: NA; CDR3 protein: CSVGTSHSSYEQYF
V gene: TRBV6-5; clone size: NA; CDR3 protein: CASSSLPRDSNGYTF
V gene: TRBV6-1; clone size: NA; CDR3 protein: CASTATGGGKYGYTF
V gene: TRBV28; clone size: NA; CDR3 protein: CASSYTGTIVEKLFF
V gene: TRBV2; clone size: NA; CDR3 protein: CASKWTGLREQYF
V gene: TRBV2; clone size: NA; CDR3 protein: CASSPGGGVPLPEETQYF
V gene: TRBV27; clone size: NA; CDR3 protein: CASRIVAGGEETQYF
V gene: TRBV28; clone size: NA; CDR3 protein: CASSLNGGQPQHF
V gene: TRBV5-6; clone size: few; CDR3 protein: CASSPADSYNEQFF
V gene: TRBV7-9; clone size: NA; CDR3 protein: CSSSHPRVASGVAGELFF
V gene: TRBV6-1; clone size: NA; CDR3 protein: CASSEGMRSPLHF
V gene: TRBV10-2; clone size: NA; CDR3 protein: CASQGTRETQYF
V gene: TRBV7-9; clone size: once; CDR3 protein: CASSPPQAQTQYF
V gene: TRBV6-5; clone size: once; CDR3 protein: CATSAGALEKLFF
V gene: TRBV6-5; clone size: NA; CDR3 protein: CASKPGQGLIGYTF
V gene: TRBV7-2; clone size: NA; CDR3 protein: CASSLGSRGADGTGELFF
V gene: TRBV18; clone size: NA; CDR3 protein: CASSPGGADSNQPQHF
V gene: TRBV6-1; clone size: few; CDR3 protein: CASSEQPGWGNTIYF
V gene: TRBV19; clone size: NA; CDR3 protein: CATGTGEETQYF
V gene: TRBV19; clone size: few; CDR3 protein: CASSPVVNTEAFF
V gene: TRBV18; clone size: NA; CDR3 protein: CASSPQDRGAGYTF
V gene: TRBV11-2; clone size: NA; CDR3 protein: CASSHVWAGQSSYEQYF
V gene: TRBV15; clone size: NA; CDR3 protein: CATSRVPFFSSGANVLTF
V gene: TRBV2; clone size: NA; CDR3 protein: CASRGGGELFF
V gene: TRBV9; clone size: NA; CDR3 protein: CASSALGQVSGNTIYF
V gene: TRBV28; clone size: once; CDR3 protein: CASSFHQNSNQPQHF
V gene: TRBV29-1; clone size: NA; CDR3 protein: CSVRDGGEETQYF
V gene: TRBV7-3; clone size: NA; CDR3 protein: CASSPGGQGNTGELFF
V gene: TRBV5-4; clone size: NA; CDR3 protein: CASSFLGQGRHEQFF
V gene: TRBV7-2; clone size: NA; CDR3 protein: CASSPYRGEQYF
V gene: TRBV2; clone size: NA; CDR3 protein: CASSEALRRRGGEKLFF
V gene: TRBV19; clone size: NA; CDR3 protein: CASSQGTGGGYGYTF
V gene: TRBV9; clone size: NA; CDR3 protein: CASSVGGATYNEQFF
V gene: TRBV9; clone size: NA; CDR3 protein: CASSPGLTGDWYF
V gene: TRBV7-2; clone size: NA; CDR3 protein: CASSLRSGGAYEQYF
V gene: TRBV11-3; clone size: NA; CDR3 protein: CASSPGGQGEIHEQYF
V gene: TRBV6-1; clone size: NA; CDR3 protein: CASSQTGGYNQPQHF
V gene: TRBV4-2; clone size: NA; CDR3 protein: CASSQEGPAIAGYGYTF
V gene: TRBV28; clone size: NA; CDR3 protein: CASTLVSRGKQHF
V gene: TRBV6-5; clone size: NA; CDR3 protein: CASSYWTGSSTDTQYF
V gene: TRBV9; clone size: NA; CDR3 protein: CASTLGQTTDTQYF
V gene: TRBV15; clone size: once; CDR3 protein: CATSRGLVTSGARYNEQFF
V gene: TRBV5-1; clone size: NA; CDR3 protein: CASSLGGGYEQYF
V gene: TRBV28; clone size: NA; CDR3 protein: CASRYRGGRGYTF
V gene: TRBV28; clone size: NA; CDR3 protein: CASSLGGEGEKLFF
V gene: TRBV6-1; clone size: NA; CDR3 protein: CASTGQGREQYF
V gene: TRBV10-3; clone size: NA; CDR3 protein: CAISTGGGDNEQFF
V gene: TRBV4-2; clone size: NA; CDR3 protein: CASSKGAGGHGYTF
V gene: TRBV4-3; clone size: few; CDR3 protein: CASSQAPGVRSYNEQFF
V gene: TRBV30; clone size: few; CDR3 protein: CAWSVQRPNTGELFF
V gene: TRBV28; clone size: NA; CDR3 protein: CASTTGTSGGVSRLYNEQFF
V gene: TRBV7-2; clone size: few; CDR3 protein: CASSRRTGISNQPQHF
V gene: TRBV11-2; clone size: NA; CDR3 protein: CASSFNRGASGNTIYF